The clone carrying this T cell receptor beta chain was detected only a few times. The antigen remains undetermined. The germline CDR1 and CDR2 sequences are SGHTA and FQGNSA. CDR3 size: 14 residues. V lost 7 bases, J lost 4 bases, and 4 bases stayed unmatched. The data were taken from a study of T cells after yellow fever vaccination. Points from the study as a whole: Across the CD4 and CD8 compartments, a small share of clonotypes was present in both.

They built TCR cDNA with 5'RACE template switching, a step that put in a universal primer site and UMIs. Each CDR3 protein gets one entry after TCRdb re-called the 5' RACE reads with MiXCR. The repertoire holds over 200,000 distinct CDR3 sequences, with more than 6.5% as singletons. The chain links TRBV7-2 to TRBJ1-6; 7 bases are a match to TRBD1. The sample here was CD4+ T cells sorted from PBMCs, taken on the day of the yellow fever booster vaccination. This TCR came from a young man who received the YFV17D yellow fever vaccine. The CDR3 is CASTLGQYNSPLHF. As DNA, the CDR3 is TGTGCCAGCACCCTGGGACAGTATAATTCACCCCTCCACTTT.